One and the same sample provided the 28 T cell receptor beta chains below, sequenced in a study of Ad26.COV2.S vaccination and SARS-CoV-2 variants. Sequencing was performed with immunoSEQ multiplex PCR; in TCRdb, only in-frame clones are kept and a portion is missing. The table has 440,000 or so clones, 92% seen once. Specified treatment: 15 to 20 received Ad26.COV2.S at low or high dose, single or two shots; 5 received placebo; per-sample allocation not given. Samples analyzed were those drawn on day 63 after the first vaccine or placebo injection. The material sequenced was peripheral blood, taken in a trial of Ad26.COV2.S vaccine versus placebo. The receptors come from a person between 18 and 59 years old who received the Ad26.COV2.S COVID-19 vaccine or a placebo.

The V gene is TRBV14, the J gene TRBJ1-4; D is ambiguous. V was clipped by 3 bases and J by 3 bases, with 14 bases between them. CDR1 and CDR2 from the germline V gene are SGHDN and FVKESK. The CDR3 sequence is 16 residues long. The CDR3 region is CASSQSLGRPNEKLFF. The CDR3 DNA reads TGTGCCAGCAGCCAGTCGTTGGGCAGGCCTAATGAAAAACTGTTTTTT. Full variable domain (missing parts from reference TRBV14 and TRBJ1-4): EAGVTQFPSHSVIEKGQTVTLRCDPISGHDNLYWYRRVMGKEIKFLLHFVKESKQDESGMPNNRFLAERTGGTYSTLKVQPAELEDSGVYFCASSQSLGRPNEKLFFGSGTQLSVL.

This rearrangement joins TRBV27 to TRBJ2-3, with D possibly matching TRBD1 (6 bases). CDR1 is MNHEY, CDR2 SMNVEV, per germline (reference sequence). The CDR3 covers 18 residues. V lost 3 bases and J lost 1, with 20 bases in between. CDR3 nucleotide sequence: TGTGCCAGCAGTTTTTCGATCTTTCGGGACACTCGCACAGATACGCAGTATTTT. Its translation is CASSFSIFRDTRTDTQYF.

The chain combines TRBV3-1 (or the pseudogene TRBV3-2) with TRBJ2-1; D is unresolved. The CDR3 loop spans 13 amino acids. Trimming removed 0 bases from V and 4 bases from J, with 4 bases in between. The V gene's germline CDR1 is LGHDT and CDR2 YNNKEL (reference sequence). The CDR3 DNA is TGTGCCAGCAGCCAAGACGAATACAATGAGCAGTTCTTC. The encoded protein is CASSQDEYNEQFF.

With respect to this clone: Other DNA sequences in the same sample also yield this CDR3. V is TRBV19 and J is TRBJ1-2; D gene unclear. Germline values: CDR1 LNHDA, CDR2 SQIVND (reference sequence). CDR3 size: 13 residues. V was trimmed by 3 bases and J by 3 bases, leaving 8 bases between them. CDR3: CASSIPGHYGYTF. As DNA, the CDR3 is TGTGCCAGTAGTATCCCAGGCCACTATGGCTACACCTTC. The full variable domain, rest sourced from reference TRBV19 and TRBJ1-2, is DGGITQSPKYLFRKEGQNVTLSCEQNLNHDAMYWYRQDPGQGLRLIYYSQIVNDFQKGDIAEGYSVSREKKESFPLTVTSAQKNPTAFYLCASSIPGHYGYTFGSGTRLTVV.

This chain joins TRBV29-1 and TRBJ2-1; the D is unclear. V dropped 6 bases and J dropped 4 bases, with 19 bases sitting between them. Germline V gives CDR1 SQVTM, CDR2 ANQGSEA. CDR3 length: 15 residues. For the CDR3, the DNA is TGCAGCGTCGAAACCCGCGACGGATTGTACAATGAGCAGTTCTTC. Translating gives CSVETRDGLYNEQFF.

This clone was observed a single time. The chain recombines TRBV28 with TRBJ1-2, with D maybe TRBD1 (6 bases). V lost 1 base, J lost 7 bases, and 13 bases lay in between. From germline, CDR1 is MDHEN and CDR2 SYDVKM. The CDR3 runs to 14 residues. The CDR3 reads CASSLLQGGGGYTF. The CDR3 DNA is TGTGCCAGCAGTTTATTACAGGGTGGGGGTGGCTACACCTTC.

This chain connects TRBV7-9 to TRBJ2-3; 8 nucleotides agree with TRBD2. The germline V gene encodes CDR1 SEHNR and CDR2 FQNEAQ (reference sequence). The CDR3 totals 16 residues. Trimming removed 3 bases from V and 4 bases from J; junction bases left unmatched: 9. The DNA for the CDR3 is TGTGCCAGCAGCTTTGCCGGGACTAGTGGTCCAGATACGCAGTATTTT. This gives the protein CASSFAGTSGPDTQYF.

This clone was picked up one time. This chain joins TRBV29-1 and TRBJ1-1; no clear D. CDR3 length: 16 amino acids. The ends were cut back, 0 bases at V and 2 bases at J, with 16 bases in the middle. Looked up from germline, CDR1 is SQVTM and CDR2 is ANQGSEA. CDR3 nucleotides: TGCAGCGTTGAAGATTGGGGTAAAAACCTAAACACTGAAGCTTTCTTT. It encodes CSVEDWGKNLNTEAFF.

This clone has a single count. The V gene is TRBV7-9, the J gene TRBJ1-1, with 9 nucleotides matching TRBD1. Germline assignment: CDR1 SEHNR and CDR2 FQNEAQ (reference sequence). CDR3 length: 15 amino acids. J lost 2 bases, V lost 5 bases, and 6 bases had no gene match. Here the CDR3 reads CASSGMTGGNTEAFF. In DNA form, the CDR3 reads TGTGCCAGCAGCGGGATGACAGGGGGTAACACTGAAGCTTTCTTT.

The chain uses TRBV30 and TRBJ2-7; 10 nucleotides match TRBD1. Losses at the gene ends were 5 bases for V and 7 bases for J; bases not matched to a gene: 5. CDR1 GTSNPN and CDR2 SVGIG come from the germline V gene (reference sequence). This CDR3 contains 12 residues. In DNA form, the CDR3 reads TGTGCCTGGGACAGGGGGCTTCGGGAGCAGTACTTC. Encoded protein: CAWDRGLREQYF.

CDR3 loop: CSVELGGSYNEQFF. As DNA, the CDR3 is TGCAGCGTTGAATTAGGGGGCTCCTACAATGAGCAGTTCTTC. The chain has TRBV29-1 and TRBJ2-1, with D possibly being TRBD1 (6 bases). The CDR3 contains 14 residues. Per the germline V gene, CDR1 is SQVTM and CDR2 is ANQGSEA. V was cut by 2 bases and J by 0 bases, with 8 bases left in between.

The CDR3 DNA reads as TGTGCCAGTAGTATCGACGGCAATTCACCCCTCCACTTT. It specifies CASSIDGNSPLHF. This rearrangement joins TRBV19 to TRBJ1-6; the D is unclear. V lost 3 bases and J 7 bases, leaving 7 bases between the germline ends. CDR3 length: 13 residues. CDR1 is LNHDA, CDR2 SQIVND, per germline (reference sequence).

The chain employs TRBV12-5 and TRBJ2-1, with D uncertain. From germline, CDR1 is LGHNT and CDR2 FRNRAP. The V gene lost 6 bases and the J gene lost 3 bases, with 9 bases spanning the gap. This CDR3 has 13 amino acids. The DNA for the CDR3 is TGTGCTAGTGGGCTGACTTTCTACAATGAGCAGTTCTTC. This sequence encodes CASGLTFYNEQFF.

Here the CDR3 DNA reads TGCGCCAGCAGCTTACAGGGGGACTACGAGCAGTACTTC. Encoded protein: CASSLQGDYEQYF. The J gene is TRBJ2-7, the V gene TRBV4-3; 8 bases line up with TRBD1. The CDR3 is 13 amino acids. Germline assignment: CDR1 LGHNA and CDR2 YSLEER. Trimming at V came to 5 bases and at J to 3 bases, leaving 3 bases not matched to a gene.

The V and J genes are TRBV18 and TRBJ1-4, with 10 nucleotides matching TRBD1. The CDR3 spans 14 residues. Unmatched junction bases numbered 6, after V lost 6 bases and J lost 8 bases. Looked up from germline, CDR1 is KGHSH and CDR2 is LQKENI. The CDR3, as DNA: TGTGCCAGCTCCCGGGACAGGGGTGGCGAAAAACTGTTTTTT. This gives the protein CASSRDRGGEKLFF.

This chain uses TRBV19 with TRBJ2-3, with unresolved D. The CDR3 is 14 amino acids. The V end lost 9 bases, the J end lost 2 bases, and 15 bases lay between the germline ends. Germline V lookup: CDR1 LNHDA, CDR2 SQIVND (reference sequence). CDR3 protein: CASRLARNTDTQYF. Written as DNA, the CDR3 is TGTGCCAGCAGACTCGCCCGAAACACAGATACGCAGTATTTT.

The rearrangement joins TRBV2 to TRBJ1-5; 7 nucleotides agree with TRBD1. This CDR3 has 13 amino acids. V lost 9 bases to trimming and J lost 0 bases; unmatched junction nucleotides: 2. From germline, CDR1 is SNHLY and CDR2 FYNNEI. The CDR3, as DNA: TGTGCCAGGGGGACAGATAGCAATCAGCCCCAGCATTTT. This sequence encodes CARGTDSNQPQHF.

This rearrangement joins TRBV5-1 to TRBJ2-7; 8 bases match TRBD2. The CDR3 has 15 residues. V dropped 2 bases and J dropped 4; count of bases not matched to a gene: 8. Germline CDR1 SGHRS, CDR2 YFSETQ. CDR3 in DNA: TGCGCCAGCAGCTTTGATAGCGGGGAGAATTACGAGCAGTACTTC. Amino acid sequence: CASSFDSGENYEQYF.

This sequence joins TRBV4-1 and TRBJ2-7, with D possibly being TRBD1 (6 bases). Germline V gene sequence: CDR1 MGHRA, CDR2 YSYEKL. CDR3 size: 13 residues. The ends were cut back, 4 bases at V and 6 bases at J, with 13 bases in the middle. As DNA, the CDR3 is TGCGCCAGCAGCCCAACAGGGATTCGCGAGCAGTACTTC. Amino acid sequence: CASSPTGIREQYF.

This rearrangement joins TRBV5-1 to TRBJ2-7; D gene ambiguous. The germline V gene has CDR1 SGHRS and CDR2 YFSETQ. CDR3 length equals 12 residues. V dropped 0 bases and J dropped 5 bases, with 6 bases sitting between them. CDR3 nucleotides: TGCGCCAGCAGCTTGGAAGGGAACGAGCAGTACTTC. Residues: CASSLEGNEQYF. The full variable domain, with the rest looked up from reference TRBV5-1 and TRBJ2-7, is KAGVTQTPRYLIKTRGQQVTLSCSPISGHRSVSWYQQTPGQGLQFLFEYFSETQRNKGNFPGRFSGRQFSNSRSEMNVSTLELGDSALYLCASSLEGNEQYFGPGTRLTVT.

V usage is TRBV7-8 and J usage is TRBJ1-6; D is ambiguous. The CDR3 has 15 residues. V lost 1 base, J lost 8 bases, and 12 bases lay in between. CDR1 is SGHVS, CDR2 FQNEAQ, per germline. The CDR3 DNA follows: TGTGCCAGCAGCTTAGTTCGTACCCGTGATTCACCCCTCCACTTT. Its translation is CASSLVRTRDSPLHF.

The CDR3 reads CASSTLPSSGANVLTF. Written as DNA, the CDR3 is TGTGCCAGCAGCACACTTCCGAGCTCTGGGGCCAACGTCCTGACTTTC. The chain uses TRBV11-2 and TRBJ2-6; D gene ambiguous. The ends were cut back, 5 bases at V and 0 bases at J, with 11 bases in the middle. Looked up from germline, CDR1 is SGHAT and CDR2 is FQNNGV. The CDR3 runs to 16 residues.

The chain has TRBV28 and TRBJ2-1; D is ambiguous. Trimming pared 2 bases from V and 0 bases from J, leaving 5 bases between. The CDR3 is 14 amino acids. Germline V gives CDR1 MDHEN, CDR2 SYDVKM. The CDR3, as DNA: TGTGCCAGCAGTTTAATTAACTCCTACAATGAGCAGTTCTTC. Protein sequence: CASSLINSYNEQFF. Together with reference TRBV28 and TRBJ2-1, the CDR3 gives the full variable domain: DVKVTQSSRYLVKRTGEKVFLECVQDMDHENMFWYRQDPGLGLRLIYFSYDVKMKEKGDIPEGYSVSREKKERFSLILESASTNQTSMYLCASSLINSYNEQFFGPGTRLTVL.

The chain uses TRBV25-1 and TRBJ2-1, with TRBD1 matching 8 bases. The germline V gene has CDR1 MGHDK and CDR2 SYGVNS. The CDR3 consists of 18 residues. V was clipped by 3 bases and J by 2 bases; unmatched bases: 12. CDR3 region: CASSEDLRRQGTYNEQFF. Here the CDR3 DNA reads TGTGCCAGCAGTGAGGATTTGAGGAGACAGGGGACCTACAATGAGCAGTTCTTC.

The chain combines TRBV4-3 with TRBJ2-5, with 9 nucleotides matching TRBD1. The length of the CDR3 is 14 residues. Germline CDR1 LGHNA, CDR2 YSLEER. Trimming at V came to 5 bases and at J to 4 bases, leaving 5 bases not matched to a gene. CDR3 DNA sequence: TGCGCCAGCAGCGCGGACAGGGGTCGAGAGACCCAGTACTTC. It specifies CASSADRGRETQYF.

The chain uses TRBV12-5 and TRBJ2-3, with D maybe TRBD2 (5 bases). Germline V gives CDR1 LGHNT, CDR2 FRNRAP. Trimming took 7 bases from V and 5 from J, leaving 19 bases between them. The length of the CDR3 is 15 residues. The CDR3 DNA follows: TGTGCTAGTGACCTAGAGGGCCAGGAGGAAGATACGCAGTATTTT. It yields the protein CASDLEGQEEDTQYF.

The chain links TRBV7-8 to TRBJ1-4; 8 positions match TRBD1. From germline, CDR1 is SGHVS and CDR2 FQNEAQ. This CDR3 has 15 amino acids. V was pared by 7 bases and J by 7 bases, with 11 bases of the junction left unmatched. CDR3 protein: CASTYLQGAGEKLFF. The CDR3 DNA reads as TGTGCCAGCACCTATTTGCAGGGGGCGGGTGAAAAACTGTTTTTT.

The J gene is TRBJ2-3, the V gene TRBV19, with D possibly TRBD1 on 6 matching bases. From germline, CDR1 is LNHDA and CDR2 SQIVND (reference sequence). Trimming cost V 3 bases and J 0 bases, with 13 bases left between them. This CDR3 has 16 residues. This CDR3 is CASSMLTGYSTDTQYF. In nucleotides, the CDR3 is TGTGCCAGTAGTATGCTTACAGGGTACAGCACAGATACGCAGTATTTT.